These 10 T cell receptor beta chains came from one sample sequenced in a study of beta chain features in type 1 diabetes. The study's findings and limits: Type 1 diabetes patients had TCRB CDR3s that were shorter (moderately but significantly so) in all four CD4+ subsets.

These receptors lack a known antigen. Expressed TCRB transcripts were sequenced, since all the RNA that had been isolated was reverse transcribed. TCRdb keeps only in-frame clones here, not all; method: immunoSEQ multiplex PCR. The table shows under 350,000 clones, with roughly 24% occurring only once. The sequencing input was naive CD4+ T cells from blood. The receptors were sampled from a woman aged 25-40 years with type 1 diabetes.

This clone was counted between two and nine times. The genes are TRBV7-6 and TRBJ2-7; TRBD2 matches 8 bases. Losses at the gene ends were 5 bases for V and 7 bases for J; bases not matched to a gene: 10. Germline V CDR1 and CDR2: SGHVS, FNYEAQ. The CDR3 consists of 14 residues. As DNA, the CDR3 is TGTGCCAGCAGCCCCGGGAGGGCCCAAGGGGAGCAGTACTTC. Protein product: CASSPGRAQGEQYF.

In its sample, this clone was seen a few times. The chain combines TRBV7-6 with TRBJ2-2, with 12 bases identical to TRBD2. V was clipped by 5 bases and J by 6 bases; unmatched bases: 4. The germline V gene has CDR1 SGHVS and CDR2 FNYEAQ. This CDR3 has 15 amino acids. Here the CDR3 reads CASSRLAGAPGELFF. CDR3 in DNA: TGTGCCAGCAGCCGACTAGCGGGAGCCCCCGGGGAGCTGTTTTTT.

The rearrangement uses TRBV19 and TRBJ2-6, with no clear D. This CDR3 is built from 13 residues. CDR1 and CDR2 (germline): LNHDA, SQIVND (reference sequence). Trimming pared 6 bases from V and 6 bases from J, leaving 9 bases between. The CDR3 here is CASRPTSANVLTF. CDR3 sequence (DNA): TGTGCCAGTAGACCCACATCGGCCAACGTCCTGACTTTC.

This chain uses TRBV9 with TRBJ2-2; D gene unclear. V lost 1 base and J 3 bases, leaving 7 bases between the germline ends. This CDR3 is built from 14 residues. In germline, CDR1 is SGDLS, CDR2 YYNGEE. The CDR3 DNA is TGTGCCAGCAGCGTATATCTCGACACCGGGGAGCTGTTTTTT. This codes for CASSVYLDTGELFF.

The chain combines TRBV29-1 with TRBJ1-1; D gene ambiguous. V was shortened by 4 bases and J by 6 bases, with 12 bases between the two germline ends. The CDR3 runs to 12 residues. The germline CDR1 and CDR2 sequences are SQVTM and ANQGSEA. DNA for the CDR3: TGCAGCGTTGCCCACGGAGGGCCTGAAGCTTTCTTT. This codes for CSVAHGGPEAFF.

The V gene is TRBV28, the J gene TRBJ1-2; D is ambiguous. Trimming took off 2 bases at V and 5 bases at J, with 15 bases between the two ends. Germline V gene lookup returns CDR1 MDHEN and CDR2 SYDVKM. The CDR3 is made up of 15 amino acids. CDR3 sequence (DNA): TGTGCCAGCAGTTTAAATCCAGGTTCGTGGTATGGCTACACCTTC. Protein sequence: CASSLNPGSWYGYTF.

This clone occurred a few times. This rearrangement joins TRBV30 to TRBJ2-1; the D gene is possibly TRBD1 (5 bases). Trimming removed 4 bases from V and 6 bases from J, with 10 bases in between. Germline V gene data show CDR1 as GTSNPN and CDR2 as SVGIG (reference sequence). This CDR3 comprises 12 residues. The CDR3 DNA follows: TGTGCCTGGACAGGGTCCGGCAATGAGCAGTTCTTC. This translates into CAWTGSGNEQFF.

There are a few counts of this clone. CDR3 protein: CASSQETSGSYEQYF. The CDR3 nucleotides read TGCGCCAGCAGCCAAGAGACTAGCGGGAGCTACGAGCAGTACTTC. The V and J genes are TRBV4-3 and TRBJ2-7; TRBD2 aligns across 12 bases. The germline CDR1 and CDR2 sequences are LGHNA and YSLEER. J gave up 3 bases and V 0 bases, and 0 bases lay outside the gene matches. CDR3 length: 15 amino acids.

The chain recombines TRBV5-6 with TRBJ2-7; 8 bases map to TRBD1. With 4 bases clipped from V and 4 bases from J, the junction kept 10 bases outside the gene matches. Germline CDR1 reads SGHDT; CDR2 reads YYEEEE. This CDR3 region has 15 residues. The CDR3 here is CASSPQGARVYEQYF. For the CDR3, the DNA is TGTGCCAGCAGCCCCCAGGGGGCTCGGGTTTACGAGCAGTACTTC.

The sample holds a few counts of this clone. The CDR3 nucleotides read TGTGCCAGCTCACCACTAGCGGGACATGAGCAGTTCTTC. It translates to CASSPLAGHEQFF. This chain links TRBV18 with TRBJ2-1; 8 nucleotides align to TRBD2. This CDR3 has 13 residues. J gave up 8 bases and V 1 base, and 1 base lay outside the gene matches. The V gene's germline CDR1 is KGHSH and CDR2 LQKENI.